What follows are 21 T cell receptor beta chains derived from one specimen sequenced in a study of shared clonotypes between healthy human individuals. Method: immunoSEQ multiplex PCR; TCRdb's copy keeps in-frame clones and lacks some. Of around 640,000 clones listed, roughly 96% are singletons. CD45RO-negative, CCR7-selected cells formed the naive CD8 fraction, which excluded terminally differentiated effector memory CD45RA+ cells. Specimen: naive CD8+ T cells sorted from blood. The receptors derive from a woman in her twenties or thirties in good health.

V usage is TRBV5-1 and J usage is TRBJ2-3; D unclear. Trimming stripped 4 bases from V and 0 bases from J, with 12 bases between. The germline V gene has CDR1 SGHRS and CDR2 YFSETQ. The CDR3 is made up of 15 amino acids. CDR3 sequence (DNA): TGCGCCAGCAGCGGCGACTCAGGCAGCACAGATACGCAGTATTTT. It yields the protein CASSGDSGSTDTQYF.

V gene TRBV27 combines with J gene TRBJ2-6; 7 bases fit TRBD1. Per germline, CDR1 MNHEY and CDR2 SMNVEV (reference sequence). The CDR3 consists of 15 residues. Germline trimming cut 6 bases from V and 4 bases from J; bases unmatched to any gene: 6. CDR3 amino acids: CASSSGGYGANVLTF. In nucleotides, the CDR3 is TGTGCCAGCAGCTCAGGGGGATACGGGGCCAACGTCCTGACTTTC.

This chain joins TRBV9 and TRBJ1-3; no reliable D call. Germline-derived CDR1 and CDR2 are SGDLS and YYNGEE. This CDR3 is 15 amino acids long. Trimming removed 0 bases from V and 4 bases from J, with 11 bases in between. CDR3 in amino acids: CASSVGPFSGNTIYF. The CDR3 DNA follows: TGTGCCAGCAGCGTAGGCCCCTTTTCCGGAAACACCATATATTTT.

The chain uses TRBV5-5 and TRBJ2-3, with D tentatively TRBD2 (5 bases). Trimming cost V 5 bases and J 3 bases, with 13 bases left between them. The CDR3 extends over 14 amino acids. The germline CDR1 and CDR2 sequences are SGHKS and YYEKEE (reference sequence). The CDR3 DNA sequence: TGTGCCAGCAGTTTCGGGTCGGGGACAGATACGCAGTATTTT. This codes for CASSFGSGTDTQYF. The full variable domain, completed using reference TRBV5-5 and TRBJ2-3, is DAGVTQSPTHLIKTRGQQVTLRCSPISGHKSVSWYQQVLGQGPQFIFQYYEKEERGRGNFPDRFSARQFPNYSSELNVNALLLGDSALYLCASSFGSGTDTQYFGPGTRLTVL.

This clone was observed a few times. The chain joins TRBV28 to TRBJ2-3; 7 bases line up with TRBD1. The germline V gene encodes CDR1 MDHEN and CDR2 SYDVKM. The CDR3 extends over 14 amino acids. V trimming: 5 bases; J trimming: 5 bases; junction bases outside the gene matches: 7. Written as DNA, the CDR3 is TGTGCCAGCAGTGTGGGCAGGGGGTTAGATACGCAGTATTTT. Its translation is CASSVGRGLDTQYF. Full variable domain (missing parts from reference TRBV28 and TRBJ2-3): DVKVTQSSRYLVKRTGEKVFLECVQDMDHENMFWYRQDPGLGLRLIYFSYDVKMKEKGDIPEGYSVSREKKERFSLILESASTNQTSMYLCASSVGRGLDTQYFGPGTRLTVL.

The chain links TRBV2 to TRBJ1-2, with 11 bases aligning to TRBD1. The CDR3 extends over 14 amino acids. With V trimmed by 4 bases and J by 5 bases, 3 bases remained unmatched. Germline CDR1 is SNHLY and CDR2 is FYNNEI. CDR3 sequence (DNA): TGTGCCAGCAGTGTGGGACAGGGGGTTTATGGCTACACCTTC. Protein sequence: CASSVGQGVYGYTF.

V usage is TRBV27 and J usage is TRBJ2-4, with D hard to call. This CDR3 comprises 12 residues. The V end lost 8 bases, the J end lost 1 base, and 6 bases lay between the germline ends. Per germline, CDR1 MNHEY and CDR2 SMNVEV (reference sequence). CDR3 in DNA: TGTGCCAGCGGGATGGCCAAAAACATTCAGTACTTC. This encodes CASGMAKNIQYF.

The CDR3 sequence: CASSDGMSTEAFF. DNA for the CDR3: TGTGCCAGCAGTGATGGGATGTCCACTGAAGCTTTCTTT. This chain links TRBV6-1 with TRBJ1-1; D is uncertain. Germline V lookup: CDR1 MNHNS, CDR2 SASEGT. The CDR3 length is 13 residues. Trimming pared 3 bases from V and 4 bases from J, leaving 9 bases between.

This clone was observed a single time. V usage is TRBV16 and J usage is TRBJ2-5; the match to TRBD2 covers 10 bases. V shed 3 bases, J shed 1 base, and the junction held 2 bases outside the gene matches. This CDR3 has 15 amino acids. CDR1 is KGHSY and CDR2 is FQNENV in the germline V gene. CDR3 nucleotides: TGTGCCAGCAGCCACTGGACTAGCGGCCAAGAGACCCAGTACTTC. Amino acid sequence: CASSHWTSGQETQYF.

The rearrangement links TRBV2 to TRBJ1-6, with TRBD1 matching 7 bases. Germline lookup yields CDR1 SNHLY and CDR2 FYNNEI. V shed 7 bases and J 10 bases; nucleotides not matched to a gene: 19. CDR3 size: 17 residues. CDR3 sequence (DNA): TGTGCCAGCATTAAGTGGCCCTCACAGGGGAGGGAATCACCCCTCCACTTT. Encoded protein: CASIKWPSQGRESPLHF.

This rearrangement joins TRBV29-1 to TRBJ2-7; 8 nucleotides align to TRBD2. Germline lookup yields CDR1 SQVTM and CDR2 ANQGSEA. The V segment lost 6 bases and the J segment 0 bases; nucleotides outside the gene matches: 1. The CDR3 covers 12 residues. CDR3 sequence (DNA): TGCAGCGTAAGCGGGAGCTCCTACGAGCAGTACTTC. Its protein is CSVSGSSYEQYF.

V and J are TRBV28 and TRBJ2-3; possible D gene TRBD2, 6 bases. Trimming took 4 bases from V and 6 from J, leaving 23 bases between them. Germline V gives CDR1 MDHEN, CDR2 SYDVKM. This CDR3 has 17 amino acids. As DNA, the CDR3 is TGTGCCAGCAGTTCCCCGTGGGGGACGGGAGTGGTCGATACGCAGTATTTT. Protein product: CASSSPWGTGVVDTQYF.

CDR3 coding DNA: TGTGCCAGCAGTGGTTTTTTAGCGGGAGAAGCAGATACGCAGTATTTT. It is translated as CASSGFLAGEADTQYF. This rearrangement joins TRBV6-1 to TRBJ2-3; TRBD2 agrees at 9 bases. The CDR3 extends over 16 amino acids. CDR1 is MNHNS, CDR2 SASEGT, per germline. Trimming cost V 4 bases and J 4 bases; bases outside gene matches: 9.

The J gene is TRBJ1-3, the V gene TRBV7-9, with D unclear. The CDR3 loop spans 14 amino acids. CDR1 and CDR2 (germline): SEHNR, FQNEAQ (reference sequence). V dropped 4 bases and J dropped 8 bases, with 15 bases sitting between them. Here the CDR3 DNA reads TGTGCCAGCAGCTCCGGGCCGATTGGGGACACCATATATTTT. It encodes CASSSGPIGDTIYF.

The chain links TRBV15 to TRBJ1-1; D is possibly TRBD1 (6 bases). The CDR3 length is 15 residues. V lost 1 base and J 4 bases, leaving 13 bases between the germline ends. The germline CDR1 and CDR2 sequences are LNHNV and YYDKDF (reference sequence). The CDR3 here is CATSRGRTGATEAFF. CDR3 sequence (DNA): TGTGCCACCAGCAGAGGACGTACGGGGGCCACTGAAGCTTTCTTT.

The chain is built from TRBV28 and TRBJ1-1, with D unclear. CDR1 MDHEN and CDR2 SYDVKM come from the germline V gene. Trimming took off 1 base at V and 10 bases at J, with 16 bases between the two ends. CDR3 length: 14 residues. The CDR3 reads CASSLLSDGSRAFF. The CDR3 DNA sequence: TGTGCCAGCAGTTTATTATCGGACGGATCTCGAGCTTTCTTT.

The chain has TRBV30 and TRBJ1-4, with a weak D call TRBD1 (6 bases). The V gene's germline CDR1 is GTSNPN and CDR2 SVGIG (reference sequence). The V gene lost 4 bases and the J gene lost 4 bases, with 10 bases spanning the gap. CDR3 length equals 13 residues. CDR3 sequence (DNA): TGTGCCTGGATGACAGGTTATAATGAAAAACTGTTTTTT. Translated: CAWMTGYNEKLFF.

As for this clone: This CDR3 is also generated by other DNA sequences in the sample. The V call is TRBV9, the J call TRBJ2-7, with a tentative D call TRBD1 (5 bases). The CDR3 sequence is 12 residues long. V was clipped by 0 bases and J by 7 bases, with 8 bases between them. Germline V CDR1 and CDR2: SGDLS, YYNGEE. The CDR3 DNA follows: TGTGCCAGCAGCGTAGAAGGGGCGGAGCAGTACTTC. Translation gives CASSVEGAEQYF.

About this clone itself: The same CDR3 is also encoded by other DNA sequences in this sample. The V gene is TRBV5-4, the J gene TRBJ1-1; tentatively, D is TRBD1 (6 bases). Germline-derived CDR1 and CDR2 are SGHNT and YYREEE (reference sequence). Trimming pared 4 bases from V and 0 bases from J, leaving 19 bases between. The CDR3 consists of 17 residues. Here the CDR3 DNA reads TGTGCCAGCAGCCAAAGTCCCGGAACAGGGTTGAACACTGAAGCTTTCTTT. This sequence encodes CASSQSPGTGLNTEAFF.

CDR3 sequence: CASSLDPRTSSYEQYF. CDR3 bases: TGTGCCAGCAGCTTAGATCCCCGGACATCCTCCTACGAGCAGTACTTC. V usage is TRBV5-6 and J usage is TRBJ2-7; a possible D gene is TRBD1 (5 bases). V was shortened by 2 bases and J by 0 bases, with 15 bases between the two germline ends. Germline V lookup: CDR1 SGHDT, CDR2 YYEEEE. The CDR3 contains 16 residues.

The chain joins TRBV6-5 to TRBJ2-5; 7 bases align to TRBD1. The length of the CDR3 is 15 residues. The V gene end was trimmed by 5 bases and the J gene end by 5 bases; junction bases not matched to a gene: 11. Germline CDR1 reads MNHEY; CDR2 reads SVGAGI. CDR3 coding DNA: TGTGCCAGCAGTACCCCCGGACAGGTCGGGGAGACCCAGTACTTC. Its translation is CASSTPGQVGETQYF.